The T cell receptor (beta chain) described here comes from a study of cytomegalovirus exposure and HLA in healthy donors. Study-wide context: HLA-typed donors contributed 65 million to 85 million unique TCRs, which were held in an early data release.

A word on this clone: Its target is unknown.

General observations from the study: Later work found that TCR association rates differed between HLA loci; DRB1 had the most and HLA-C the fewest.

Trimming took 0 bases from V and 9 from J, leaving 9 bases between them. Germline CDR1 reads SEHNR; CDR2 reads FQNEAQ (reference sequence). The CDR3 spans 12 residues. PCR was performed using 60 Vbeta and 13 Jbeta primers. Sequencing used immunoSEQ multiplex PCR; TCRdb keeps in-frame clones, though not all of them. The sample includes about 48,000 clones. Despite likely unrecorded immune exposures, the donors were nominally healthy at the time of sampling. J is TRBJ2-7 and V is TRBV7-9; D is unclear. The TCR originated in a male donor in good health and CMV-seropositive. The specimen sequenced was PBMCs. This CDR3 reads CASSLAQTGQYF. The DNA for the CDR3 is TGTGCCAGCAGCTTAGCCCAAACGGGGCAGTACTTC.